This TCR beta chain comes out of a study of cytomegalovirus exposure and HLA in healthy donors. On this clone itself: Its antigen is unknown.

Primers for the PCR totalled 60 Vbeta and 13 Jbeta. The repertoire was sequenced with immunoSEQ multiplex PCR; TCRdb's copy has only in-frame clones and lacks some. The sample contains fewer than 200,000 clones, 76% of which appear only once. Findings and limits, study-wide: Association of 16,951 TCR beta sequences with HLA alleles was found at 0.05 false discovery rate in a later analysis.

CDR1 LGHNA and CDR2 YSLEER come from the germline V gene. Trimming shortened V by 0 bases and J by 6 bases, and 12 bases separated the two germline ends. The CDR3 is 15 residues long. This sequence was found in a female donor in good health and CMV-seronegative. The chain couples TRBV4-3 to TRBJ1-5, with a weak D call TRBD1 (6 bases). The material sequenced was PBMCs. The DNA for the CDR3 is TGCGCCAGCAGCCAAGATCCCCAGGGGAGTCAGCCCCAGCATTTT. Translating it yields CASSQDPQGSQPQHF.